The 19 T cell receptor beta chains below were found in one sample sequenced in a study of graft-versus-host responses after intestinal transplantation. The repertoire was sequenced with immunoSEQ multiplex PCR; TCRdb's copy has only in-frame clones and lacks some. Of about 15,000 clones in the sample, about 90% were seen once. The sequencing here drew on bone marrow, taken roughly 120 days after intestinal transplantation. Receptor source: a human patient who received an intestinal transplant, so some T cells may come from the graft donor.

The chain employs TRBV5-1 and TRBJ2-1, with TRBD2 matching over 11 bases. The length of the CDR3 is 16 residues. V trimming: 1 base; J trimming: 8 bases; junction bases outside the gene matches: 8. The germline V gene has CDR1 SGHRS and CDR2 YFSETQ. The CDR3 here is CASSLFSSGRYDEQFF. For the CDR3, the DNA is TGCGCCAGCAGCTTGTTTTCTAGCGGGAGGTACGATGAGCAGTTCTTC.

The chain combines TRBV6-5 with TRBJ2-7, with 11 bases lining up with TRBD1. V lost 0 bases to trimming and J lost 3 bases; unmatched junction nucleotides: 1. In germline, CDR1 is MNHEY, CDR2 SVGAGI. The CDR3 spans 15 residues. Here the CDR3 reads CASSYSGTGGYEQYF. CDR3 bases: TGTGCCAGCAGTTACTCCGGGACAGGGGGCTACGAGCAGTACTTC.

Concerning this clone itself: The sample contains more than one DNA sequence encoding this CDR3. This chain joins TRBV9 and TRBJ2-5, with 7 bases identical to TRBD2. The germline CDR1 and CDR2 sequences are SGDLS and YYNGEE. Trimming cost V 0 bases and J 4 bases; bases outside gene matches: 3. The CDR3 spans 14 residues. In nucleotides, the CDR3 is TGTGCCAGCAGCGTAGGCGGGAGTCGAGAGACCCAGTACTTC. Its protein is CASSVGGSRETQYF.

By proportion, this clone is medium-sized. The chain uses TRBV14 and TRBJ2-7, with D possibly TRBD1 on 6 matching bases. The ends were cut back, 4 bases at V and 3 bases at J, with 13 bases in the middle. The CDR3 extends over 14 amino acids. The germline V gene encodes CDR1 SGHDN and CDR2 FVKESK. The CDR3 DNA reads as TGTGCCAGCAGCCGCACAGGGAATGGCTACGAGCAGTACTTC. This sequence encodes CASSRTGNGYEQYF.

This clone has only a few counts. J is TRBJ1-1 and V is TRBV5-6; no clear D gene. With 3 bases removed from V and 5 bases from J, the gap between germline ends came to 17 bases. The V gene's germline CDR1 is SGHDT and CDR2 YYEEEE. The length of the CDR3 is 15 residues. This CDR3 reads CASSSTVPGWTEAFF. The CDR3 DNA reads as TGTGCCAGCAGCTCGACTGTCCCGGGGTGGACTGAAGCTTTCTTT.

This CDR3 is CASSSVGASLFF. Written as DNA, the CDR3 is TGTGCCAGCAGCTCAGTGGGGGCAAGTCTGTTTTTT. V gene TRBV11-2 combines with J gene TRBJ1-4, with a weak D call TRBD1 (6 bases). The V gene lost 4 bases and the J gene lost 14 bases, with 14 bases spanning the gap. Germline V gene sequence: CDR1 SGHAT, CDR2 FQNNGV. CDR3 length: 12 amino acids. The complete variable domain, with remaining parts taken from reference TRBV11-2 and TRBJ1-4, reads EAGVAQSPRYKIIEKRQSVAFWCNPISGHATLYWYQQILGQGPKLLIQFQNNGVVDDSQLPKDRFSAERLKGVDSTLKIQPAKLEDSAVYLCASSSVGASLFFGSGTQLSVL.

This clone was seen just once. The rearrangement links TRBV5-6 to TRBJ2-3, with 9 bases that match TRBD2. From germline, CDR1 is SGHDT and CDR2 YYEEEE. V was pared by 0 bases and J by 7 bases, with 12 bases of the junction left unmatched. This CDR3 spans 17 amino acids. The CDR3 DNA is TGTGCCAGCAGCTTGGGATGGTGGCGGGAGGGCCTTAATACGCAGTATTTT. Protein sequence: CASSLGWWREGLNTQYF.

CDR3 residues: CASSPHGTGPRRSYNEQFF. Written as DNA, the CDR3 is TGTGCCAGCAGTCCCCACGGGACAGGGCCGAGACGCTCCTACAATGAGCAGTTCTTC. The chain is built from TRBV28 and TRBJ2-1, with TRBD1 matching over 9 bases. The CDR3 sequence is 19 residues long. Looked up from germline, CDR1 is MDHEN and CDR2 is SYDVKM. Trimming cost V 5 bases and J 0 bases; bases outside gene matches: 14. The whole variable domain, remainder taken from reference TRBV28 and TRBJ2-1, is DVKVTQSSRYLVKRTGEKVFLECVQDMDHENMFWYRQDPGLGLRLIYFSYDVKMKEKGDIPEGYSVSREKKERFSLILESASTNQTSMYLCASSPHGTGPRRSYNEQFFGPGTRLTVL.

The J gene is TRBJ1-4, the V gene TRBV15, with 7 bases that match TRBD1. Trimming removed 5 bases from V and 1 base from J; junction bases left unmatched: 4. Germline-derived CDR1 and CDR2 are LNHNV and YYDKDF (reference sequence). The CDR3 sequence is 15 residues long. CDR3 region: CATSGDSLTNEKLFF. In DNA, the CDR3 is TGTGCCACCAGCGGGGACAGCTTAACTAATGAAAAACTGTTTTTT.

V gene TRBV14 combines with J gene TRBJ2-3, with 7 bases identical to TRBD1. CDR3 length: 16 residues. Germline assignment: CDR1 SGHDN and CDR2 FVKESK. J gave up 0 bases and V 0 bases, and 3 bases lay outside the gene matches. This CDR3 reads CASSQEGQSSTDTQYF. CDR3 DNA sequence: TGTGCCAGCAGCCAAGAGGGACAGTCTAGCACAGATACGCAGTATTTT.

J is TRBJ1-1 and V is TRBV5-1, with 7 bases identical to TRBD1. The germline gives CDR1 SGHRS, CDR2 YFSETQ. The V segment lost 0 bases and the J segment 0 bases; nucleotides outside the gene matches: 2. This CDR3 has 15 residues. The CDR3 nucleotides read TGCGCCAGCAGCTTGGGAACAGGGGTGAACACTGAAGCTTTCTTT. Residues: CASSLGTGVNTEAFF.

The J gene is TRBJ2-7, the V gene TRBV5-6; D might be TRBD2 (7 bases). The germline V gene has CDR1 SGHDT and CDR2 YYEEEE. The CDR3 is made up of 16 amino acids. Trimming cost V 0 bases and J 0 bases, with 13 bases left between them. In nucleotides, the CDR3 is TGTGCCAGCAGCTTGGACGGGGGGCGCCACTCCTACGAGCAGTACTTC. As protein: CASSLDGGRHSYEQYF.

The gene calls are TRBV7-9 and TRBJ1-2, with 8 bases matching TRBD1. CDR3 length: 16 amino acids. The ends lost 1 base at V and 8 bases at J; junction bases unmatched: 12. Germline-derived CDR1 and CDR2 are SEHNR and FQNEAQ (reference sequence). The CDR3 loop is CASSLEGQASGWGYTF. The CDR3 region has the DNA TGTGCCAGCAGCTTAGAGGGACAGGCTTCAGGATGGGGCTACACCTTC.

This clone showed up just once. The rearrangement joins TRBV11-2 to TRBJ1-4; tentatively, D is TRBD1 (6 bases). CDR3 length: 17 residues. CDR1 is SGHAT and CDR2 is FQNNGV in the germline V gene. The CDR3 DNA reads as TGTGCGACTCAAAGGGGACAAAGCCTTGCAACTAATGAAAAACTGTTTTTT. As protein: CATQRGQSLATNEKLFF.

The chain has TRBV5-1 and TRBJ2-1, with TRBD2 matching 8 bases. Germline V gene data show CDR1 as SGHRS and CDR2 as YFSETQ. Losses at the gene ends were 5 bases for V and 7 bases for J; bases not matched to a gene: 14. The CDR3 runs to 16 residues. CDR3 DNA sequence: TGCGCCAGCAGGTCCCTAGGTAGCGGGAAACGGAATGAGCAGTTCTTC. Translating gives CASRSLGSGKRNEQFF.

The genes are TRBV5-6 and TRBJ1-2; 11 bases are shared with TRBD1. J gave up 5 bases and V 3 bases, and 3 bases lay outside the gene matches. The CDR3 is 14 amino acids. CDR1 SGHDT and CDR2 YYEEEE come from the germline V gene. CDR3 sequence (DNA): TGTGCCAGCAGCTGGGGACAGGGGGAGTATGGCTACACCTTC. It translates to CASSWGQGEYGYTF.

The V call is TRBV5-1, the J call TRBJ2-2; D remains ambiguous. V gave up 1 base and J gave up 1 base, with 5 bases separating them. Germline CDR1 reads SGHRS; CDR2 reads YFSETQ. This CDR3 spans 14 amino acids. As DNA, the CDR3 is TGCGCCAGCAGCTTGCGGCAGAACACCGGGGAGCTGTTTTTT. The encoded protein is CASSLRQNTGELFF.

The chain is built from TRBV11-2 and TRBJ1-6, with TRBD1 identical over 9 bases. The CDR3 totals 14 residues. Germline V gene lookup returns CDR1 SGHAT and CDR2 FQNNGV. With V trimmed by 5 bases and J by 8 bases, 4 bases remained unmatched. The CDR3 region is CASSAGQGYSPLHF. In DNA, the CDR3 is TGTGCCAGCAGCGCCGGACAGGGGTATTCACCCCTCCACTTT. The full variable domain, its missing parts supplied by reference TRBV11-2 and TRBJ1-6, is EAGVAQSPRYKIIEKRQSVAFWCNPISGHATLYWYQQILGQGPKLLIQFQNNGVVDDSQLPKDRFSAERLKGVDSTLKIQPAKLEDSAVYLCASSAGQGYSPLHFGNGTRLTVT.

This clone appeared once. V usage is TRBV5-8 and J usage is TRBJ1-3, with a weak D call TRBD1 (6 bases). From germline, CDR1 is SGHTS and CDR2 YDEGEE. The ends were cut back, 0 bases at V and 4 bases at J, with 11 bases in the middle. The CDR3 totals 15 residues. CDR3 residues: CASSLDRGAGNTIYF. The CDR3 nucleotides read TGTGCCAGCAGCTTGGATAGGGGGGCCGGAAACACCATATATTTT.